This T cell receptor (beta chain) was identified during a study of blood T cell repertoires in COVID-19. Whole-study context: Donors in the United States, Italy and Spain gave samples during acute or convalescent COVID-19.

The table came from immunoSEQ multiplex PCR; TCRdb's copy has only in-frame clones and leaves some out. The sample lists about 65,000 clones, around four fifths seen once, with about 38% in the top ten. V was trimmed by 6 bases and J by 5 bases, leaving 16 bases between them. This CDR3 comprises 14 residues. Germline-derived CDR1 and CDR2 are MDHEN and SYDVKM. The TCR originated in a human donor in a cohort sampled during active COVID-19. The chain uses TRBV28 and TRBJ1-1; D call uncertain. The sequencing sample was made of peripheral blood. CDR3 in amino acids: CASRPLGSRTEAFF. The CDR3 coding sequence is TGTGCCAGCAGACCTCTTGGGAGTAGAACTGAAGCTTTCTTT.